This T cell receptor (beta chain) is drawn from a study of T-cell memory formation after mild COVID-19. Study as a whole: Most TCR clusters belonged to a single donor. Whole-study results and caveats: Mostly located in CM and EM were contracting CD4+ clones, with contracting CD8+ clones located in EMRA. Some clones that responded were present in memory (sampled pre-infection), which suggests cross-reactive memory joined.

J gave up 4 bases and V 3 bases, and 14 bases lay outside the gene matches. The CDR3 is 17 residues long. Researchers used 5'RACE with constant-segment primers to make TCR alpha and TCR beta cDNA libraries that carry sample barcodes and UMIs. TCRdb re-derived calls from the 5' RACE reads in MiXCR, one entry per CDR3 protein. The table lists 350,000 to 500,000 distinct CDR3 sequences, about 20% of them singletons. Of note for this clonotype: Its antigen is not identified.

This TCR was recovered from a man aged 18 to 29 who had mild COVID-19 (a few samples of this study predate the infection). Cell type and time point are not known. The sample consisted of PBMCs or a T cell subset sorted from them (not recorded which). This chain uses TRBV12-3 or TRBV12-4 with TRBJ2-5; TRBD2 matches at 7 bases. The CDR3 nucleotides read TGTGCCAGCAGTTTTCCTGGACTAGGCCCTCCATCAGAGACCCAGTACTTC. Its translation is CASSFPGLGPPSETQYF.